This T cell receptor (beta chain) was sequenced for a study of tumor and adjacent non-tumor tissue in lung cancer. Study context: The cohort had approximately 13 adenocarcinoma, 2 squamous cell and 1 small cell patients. Stage I to III disease affected 9 to 10 men and roughly five women aged about 31 to 85. Samples averaged around 4 million productive TCRbeta reads each. Study results and limitations: Top 100 clones took a larger repertoire share in normal lung.

A modified ARM-PCR protocol with three rounds of nested PCR amplified TCRbeta. TCRdb re-derived calls from the multiplex PCR reads in MiXCR, one entry per CDR3 protein. Among about 110,000 distinct CDR3 sequences listed, 84% were seen once. A note on this clonotype: Its target is not known. The junction departs from germline at one end; a sequencing error may be responsible.

This sample's RNA came from whole unsorted tissue. The sample was lung tumor tissue. The TCR originated in a man between 70 and 80 years old with non-small cell lung cancer.

CDR3 nucleotide sequence: TGTGCCAGCAGCCGGGTTCGGGCGGGAGGGCTTGATAAGCAGTATTTT. Its protein is CASSRVRAGGLDKQYF. The J gene is TRBJ2-3, the V gene TRBV4-2, with 9 bases fitting TRBD2. Germline V gives CDR1 LGHNA, CDR2 YNFKEQ. This CDR3 is 16 amino acids long.